This T cell receptor (beta chain) was recorded in a study of blood T cells in healthy people across ages. Germline-derived CDR1 and CDR2 are SGHRS and YFSETQ. Trimming stripped 3 bases from V and 6 bases from J, with 19 bases between. This CDR3 region has 16 residues. General study points: Per million T cells, TCR beta diversity dropped about linearly as age rose.

Combining a sample-barcoded 5' primer with a J-beta primer mix, a second PCR ran for 7 to 11 cycles. TCRdb reanalysed the 5' RACE reads using MiXCR and keeps one entry per CDR3 protein. The sample shows about 930,000 distinct CDR3 sequences, almost 30% of them seen only once. As for this clonotype: Its antigen is not identified.

This sample also belongs to another study, concerning T cells of mothers and their children. This second report adds: Thymic selection molds TCR recombination output in much the same way for related pairs as for unrelated pairs.

The gene calls are TRBV5-1 and TRBJ1-3; D gene uncertain. Sequencing was carried out using blood. The TCR sequence derives from a woman between 35 and 50 years old in good health. CDR3 in amino acids: CASSSNPQSLANTIYF. As DNA, the CDR3 is TGCGCCAGCAGCTCAAACCCACAGAGCCTAGCAAACACCATATATTTT.